This TCR beta chain was identified in a study of blood T cell repertoires in COVID-19. Study-level background: Acute and convalescent COVID-19 samples came from the United States, Italy and Spain. T cells, B-cell-depleted T cells, or PBMCs provided the cDNA or gDNA that served as material.

This CDR3 contains 15 residues. Trimming removed 2 bases from V and 5 bases from J; junction bases left unmatched: 6. CDR1 and CDR2 from the germline V gene are SEHNR and FQNEAQ (reference sequence). Original handling: Amplification with reference gene primers provided the estimates of nucleated cell counts. TCRdb's copy holds only in-frame clones and misses some; the assay was immunoSEQ multiplex PCR. The DNA was the basis for D and trimming; V, J and clone size are from that table. The sample carries 130,000 or so clones, around 88% recorded once. The source material was peripheral blood. The V and J genes are TRBV7-9 and TRBJ2-5, with TRBD1 matching over 9 bases. The sequence derives from a man over 45 with acute or convalescent COVID-19. CDR3 loop: CASSLLTGGIETQYF. The DNA of the CDR3 is TGTGCCAGCAGCTTATTGACAGGGGGTATCGAGACCCAGTACTTC.